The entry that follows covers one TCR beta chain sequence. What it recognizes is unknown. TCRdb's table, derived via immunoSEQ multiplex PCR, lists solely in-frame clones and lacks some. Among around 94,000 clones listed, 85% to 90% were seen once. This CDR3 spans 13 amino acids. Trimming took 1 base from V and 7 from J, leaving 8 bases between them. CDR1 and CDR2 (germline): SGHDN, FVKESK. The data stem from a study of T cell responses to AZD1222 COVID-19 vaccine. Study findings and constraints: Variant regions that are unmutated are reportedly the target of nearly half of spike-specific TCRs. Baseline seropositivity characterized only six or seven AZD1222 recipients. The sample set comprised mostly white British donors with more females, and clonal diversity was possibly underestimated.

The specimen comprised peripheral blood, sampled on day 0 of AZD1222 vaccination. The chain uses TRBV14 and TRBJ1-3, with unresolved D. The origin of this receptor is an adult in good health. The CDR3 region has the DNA TGTGCCAGCAGCCAAGGGATAAGGAACACCATATATTTT. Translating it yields CASSQGIRNTIYF.